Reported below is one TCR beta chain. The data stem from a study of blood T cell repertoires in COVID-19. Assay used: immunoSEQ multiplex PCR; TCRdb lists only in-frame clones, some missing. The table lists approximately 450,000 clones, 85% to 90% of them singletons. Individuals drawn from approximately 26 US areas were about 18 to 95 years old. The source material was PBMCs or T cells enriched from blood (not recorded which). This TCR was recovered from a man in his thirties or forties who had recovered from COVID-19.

CDR3 in DNA: TGTGCCAGCACCAAAGGGCCAGGGAACACCGGGGAGCTGTTTTTT. Amino acid sequence: CASTKGPGNTGELFF. This chain links TRBV7-9 with TRBJ2-2; no reliable D call. V was clipped by 7 bases and J by 1 base, with 13 bases between them. CDR3 length: 15 residues. Germline loops: CDR1 SEHNR, CDR2 FQNEAQ (reference sequence).